This TCR beta chain was sequenced during a study of OX40 agonist ivuxolimab in advanced cancers. Sequencing was performed with immunoSEQ multiplex PCR; in TCRdb, only in-frame clones are kept and a portion is missing. Of about 83,000 clones listed, 70% to 90% are singletons. This receptor was obtained from an adult with an advanced solid tumor such as melanoma, head and neck, liver or kidney cancer. The material was CD4+ or CD8+ T cells sorted from blood, obtained in a trial of the OX40 agonist ivuxolimab.

This CDR3 is CASSEFGEQYF. The DNA of the CDR3 is TGCGCCAGCAGCGAGTTTGGAGAGCAGTACTTC. The chain carries TRBV5-1 and TRBJ2-7; D call uncertain. The CDR3 spans 11 residues. CDR1 and CDR2 from the germline V gene are SGHRS and YFSETQ. The V end lost 4 bases, the J end lost 7 bases, and 9 bases lay between the germline ends.